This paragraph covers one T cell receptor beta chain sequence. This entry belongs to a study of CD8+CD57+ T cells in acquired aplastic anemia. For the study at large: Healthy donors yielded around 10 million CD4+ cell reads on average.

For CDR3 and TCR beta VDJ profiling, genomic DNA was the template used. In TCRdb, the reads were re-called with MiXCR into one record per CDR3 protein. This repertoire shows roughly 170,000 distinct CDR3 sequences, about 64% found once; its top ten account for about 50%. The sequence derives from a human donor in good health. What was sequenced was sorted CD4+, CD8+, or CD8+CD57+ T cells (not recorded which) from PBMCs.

The CDR3 is CASSYTSGRKTYNEQFF. In DNA form, the CDR3 reads TGTGCCAGCAGCTATACTAGCGGGAGGAAAACCTACAATGAGCAGTTCTTC. The chain uses TRBV7-6 and TRBJ2-1; TRBD2 agrees at 12 bases. Germline CDR1 SGHVS, CDR2 FNYEAQ. The CDR3 is made up of 17 amino acids. V gave up 4 bases and J gave up 2 bases; unmatched junction bases: 6.